The present T cell receptor beta chain was sequenced within a study of control samples from healthy donors and cancer patients. The CDR3 covers 15 residues. Germline V lookup: CDR1 GTSNPN, CDR2 SVGIG (reference sequence). V was trimmed by 0 bases and J by 0 bases, leaving 11 bases between them. Only in-frame clones appear in the TCRdb table, and some are missing; sequencing was by immunoSEQ multiplex PCR. The sample holds some 100,000 clones, around 89% seen once. The rearrangement uses TRBV30 and TRBJ1-1; D uncertain. The clonotype comes from a woman aged 50 to 65 in good health. The source material was blood. In nucleotides, the CDR3 is TGTGCCTGGAGTGTATTCGGAAGGGTGAACACTGAAGCTTTCTTT. Encoded protein: CAWSVFGRVNTEAFF.